This T cell receptor (beta chain) was sequenced during a study of identical twins. TCRdb independently ran MiXCR on the 5' RACE reads; one entry per CDR3 protein. Of 1.5 million to 2 million distinct CDR3 sequences in the sample, about 31% were seen once. Germline loops: CDR1 LNHNV, CDR2 YYDKDF (reference sequence). V lost 0 bases to trimming and J lost 8 bases, with 10 bases between them. The CDR3 consists of 14 residues. This clonotype was recorded a few times. V and J are TRBV15 and TRBJ1-4; D gene unclear. Material for sequencing was cord blood. This TCR was recovered from a newborn girl in good health. CDR3 nucleotides: TGTGCCACCAGCAGAGATCGGGGAGAGGAAAAACTGTTTTTT. It specifies CATSRDRGEEKLFF.